The 8 T cell receptor beta chains in this list originate from one sample, sequenced in a study of CD8 T cells in Susac syndrome. Random hexamers were used to reverse transcribe about 0.5 to 1 ug of RNA. TCRdb used MiXCR to reprocess the immunoSEQ multiplex PCR reads, holding one entry per CDR3 protein. Found here are about 100,000 distinct CDR3 sequences, around 95% of them singletons; the top ten hold around 0.3%. Sequences were obtained from CD8+ T cells from PBMCs. The receptors come from a human donor with Susac syndrome.

The chain employs TRBV12-3 or TRBV12-4 and TRBJ2-7; 8 bases line up with TRBD1. This CDR3 contains 15 residues. Trimming removed 7 bases from V and 3 bases from J; junction bases left unmatched: 11. The CDR3 loop reads CASTPSGDRIYEQYF. As DNA, the CDR3 is TGTGCCAGCACTCCCTCTGGGGACAGGATCTACGAGCAGTACTTC.

This rearrangement joins TRBV7-3 to TRBJ2-5, with D possibly TRBD2 on 6 matching bases. Germline-derived CDR1 and CDR2 are SGHTA and FQGTGA. Trimming cost V 2 bases and J 2 bases, with 12 bases left between them. CDR3 length: 15 amino acids. CDR3 protein: CASSLGGTPQETQYF. CDR3 sequence (DNA): TGTGCCAGCAGCTTAGGCGGGACCCCACAAGAGACCCAGTACTTC.

The CDR3 is CASSDGQGFAFF. The CDR3 coding sequence is TGTGCCAGCAGTGACGGACAGGGCTTCGCTTTCTTT. The chain recombines TRBV13 with TRBJ1-1, with 8 bases identical to TRBD1. Germline CDR1 and CDR2: PRHDT and FYEKMQ (reference sequence). The CDR3 is 12 residues long. Trimming at V came to 6 bases and at J to 11 bases, leaving 8 bases not matched to a gene.

The DNA for the CDR3 is TGTGCCAGCAGGGACAGCAATCAGCCCCAGCATTTT. It specifies CASRDSNQPQHF. This sequence joins TRBV2 and TRBJ1-5; no clear D. CDR3 length equals 12 residues. CDR1 and CDR2 from the germline V gene are SNHLY and FYNNEI. V dropped 6 bases and J dropped 1 base, with 4 bases sitting between them.

The DNA for the CDR3 is TGTGCCAGTATGATGGGACAGGGATCTGGGGCCAACGTCCTGACTTTC. It is translated as CASMMGQGSGANVLTF. The chain links TRBV19 to TRBJ2-6; TRBD1 aligns across 9 bases. The V gene end was trimmed by 7 bases and the J gene end by 1 base; junction bases not matched to a gene: 5. Germline V lookup: CDR1 LNHDA, CDR2 SQIVND (reference sequence). The CDR3 is made up of 16 amino acids.

The chain couples TRBV2 to TRBJ2-1; D possibly corresponds to TRBD1 (5 bases). V was shortened by 5 bases and J by 9 bases, with 20 bases between the two germline ends. Germline V CDR1 and CDR2: SNHLY, FYNNEI. This CDR3 contains 15 residues. The CDR3 loop reads CASSYTENLDTEQFF. The CDR3, as DNA: TGTGCCAGCAGTTACACCGAGAATTTGGACACTGAGCAGTTCTTC.

The J gene is TRBJ2-1, the V gene TRBV6-6; D remains unclear. Germline assignment: CDR1 MNHNY and CDR2 SVGAGI (reference sequence). Trimming left V 7 bases short and J 0 bases short, with 7 bases between. The CDR3 loop spans 13 amino acids. CDR3 nucleotides: TGTGCCAGCATGCCGAGCTCCTACAATGAGCAGTTCTTC. Protein sequence: CASMPSSYNEQFF.

The genes are TRBV20-1 and TRBJ1-2; D gene uncertain. Trimming removed 4 bases from V and 1 base from J, with 7 bases in between. Germline CDR1 reads DFQATT; CDR2 reads SNEGSKA (reference sequence). The CDR3 is 12 amino acids. DNA for the CDR3: TGCAGTGCTACGGAAGATAACTATGGCTACACCTTC. Translation gives CSATEDNYGYTF.